The rows below give T cell receptor beta chains drawn from one sample of a study of shared clonotypes between healthy human individuals. Method: immunoSEQ multiplex PCR; TCRdb's copy keeps in-frame clones and lacks some. Among around 1,900,000 clones listed, around 95% were seen once. Sample: naive CD8+ T cells from PBMCs. Receptors were obtained from a man aged 18 to 30 in good health. Some clones in this sample may be carry-over from other donors' samples. Both conserved end residues are part of each CDR3. A D gene is named only where the DNA matches it firmly. Clone size appears in some rows only: once, few, many, or a class for an expanded clone.

d_call: .; v_call: TRBV6-1; j_call: TRBJ2-1; clone_size: .; cdr3_nt: TGTGCCAGCAGTGAAGACTTGAGCTCCTACAATGAGCAGTTCTTC; cdr3_aa: CASSEDLSSYNEQFF
d_call: .; v_call: TRBV6-8; j_call: TRBJ1-5; clone_size: .; cdr3_nt: TGTGCCAGCAGAGCGGCGACACGGCACCAGTATAGCAATCAGCCCCAGCATTTT; cdr3_aa: CASRAATRHQYSNQPQHF
d_call: TRBD2; v_call: TRBV28; j_call: TRBJ2-1; clone_size: .; cdr3_nt: TGTGCCAGCAGTCCCATCGAGCGGGAGGGCACATACAATGAGCAGTTCTTC; cdr3_aa: CASSPIEREGTYNEQFF
d_call: .; v_call: TRBV7-6; j_call: TRBJ1-5; clone_size: .; cdr3_nt: TGTGCCAGCAGCTTAGCAGCGGGGGCGCAAGCTCAGCCCCAGCATTTT; cdr3_aa: CASSLAAGAQAQPQHF
d_call: TRBD1; v_call: TRBV2; j_call: TRBJ1-2; clone_size: once; cdr3_nt: TGTGCCAGCAGTGAAGCGCTGGGACAGGGTAACTATGGCTACACCTTC; cdr3_aa: CASSEALGQGNYGYTF
d_call: TRBD1; v_call: TRBV5-4; j_call: TRBJ2-7; clone_size: .; cdr3_nt: TGTGCCAGCAGCTTTGACAGGGCCTACGAGCAGTACTTC; cdr3_aa: CASSFDRAYEQYF
d_call: .; v_call: TRBV28; j_call: TRBJ2-7; clone_size: .; cdr3_nt: TGTGCCAGCAGTTCCCCGGACAGAACTCGCTACGAGCAGTACTTC; cdr3_aa: CASSSPDRTRYEQYF
d_call: .; v_call: TRBV6-6; j_call: TRBJ2-7; clone_size: .; cdr3_nt: TGTGCCAGCCGAACTAGCAGTAACTACGAGCAGTACTTC; cdr3_aa: CASRTSSNYEQYF
d_call: .; v_call: TRBV27; j_call: TRBJ2-1; clone_size: .; cdr3_nt: TGTGCCAGCAGTCTCCGGGACGCCTACAATGAGCAGTTCTTC; cdr3_aa: CASSLRDAYNEQFF
d_call: TRBD2; v_call: TRBV7-9; j_call: TRBJ2-2; clone_size: .; cdr3_nt: TGTGCCAGCAGCTTTAGCGGGACGAACACCGGGGAGCTGTTTTTT; cdr3_aa: CASSFSGTNTGELFF
d_call: TRBD1; v_call: TRBV7-2; j_call: TRBJ2-7; clone_size: .; cdr3_nt: TGTGCCAGCAGCACACGGACAGGGGAATCCTACGAGCAGTACTTC; cdr3_aa: CASSTRTGESYEQYF
d_call: .; v_call: TRBV9; j_call: TRBJ2-7; clone_size: once; cdr3_nt: TGTGCCAGCAGCGGCTCGACTTCTGACAGCTCCTACGAGCAGTACTTC; cdr3_aa: CASSGSTSDSSYEQYF
d_call: .; v_call: TRBV19; j_call: TRBJ1-1; clone_size: .; cdr3_nt: TGTGCCAGTAGTATAAGGCCGGGAGTCATGAACACTGAAGCTTTCTTT; cdr3_aa: CASSIRPGVMNTEAFF
d_call: TRBD1; v_call: TRBV9; j_call: TRBJ1-2; clone_size: .; cdr3_nt: TGTGCCAGCAGCCCTCAGGGGGTGAACTATGGCTACACCTTC; cdr3_aa: CASSPQGVNYGYTF
d_call: TRBD1; v_call: TRBV19; j_call: TRBJ1-5; clone_size: .; cdr3_nt: TGTGCCAGTAGTGCCCAGACAGGGGGTAATCAGCCCCAGCATTTT; cdr3_aa: CASSAQTGGNQPQHF
d_call: TRBD1; v_call: TRBV27; j_call: TRBJ2-1; clone_size: once; cdr3_nt: TGTGCCAGCAGTTTATCCGGGACAGGCTATGAGCAGTTCTTC; cdr3_aa: CASSLSGTGYEQFF
d_call: TRBD2; v_call: TRBV5-1; j_call: TRBJ2-7; clone_size: .; cdr3_nt: TGCGCCAGCAGCCCCGCCTCAGCGGGAACCCCCTACGAGCAGTACTTC; cdr3_aa: CASSPASAGTPYEQYF
d_call: .; v_call: TRBV28; j_call: TRBJ2-7; clone_size: .; cdr3_nt: TGTGCCAGCAGTTTAAAAGGACTCTCCTACGAGCAGTACTTC; cdr3_aa: CASSLKGLSYEQYF
d_call: TRBD1; v_call: TRBV28; j_call: TRBJ2-3; clone_size: .; cdr3_nt: TGTGCCAGCACAGACCGGGACAGGAGAGATACGCAGTATTTT; cdr3_aa: CASTDRDRRDTQYF
d_call: .; v_call: TRBV7-2; j_call: TRBJ2-7; clone_size: .; cdr3_nt: TGTGCCAGCAGCACTTACAGTAGCTCCTACGAGCAGTACTTC; cdr3_aa: CASSTYSSSYEQYF
d_call: .; v_call: TRBV9; j_call: TRBJ2-1; clone_size: .; cdr3_nt: TGTGCCAGCAGCCTCTCGACCCGGTTCAATGAGCAGTTCTTC; cdr3_aa: CASSLSTRFNEQFF
d_call: .; v_call: TRBV28; j_call: TRBJ1-5; clone_size: .; cdr3_nt: TGTGCCAGCAACCAACTCGATCAGCCCCAGCATTTT; cdr3_aa: CASNQLDQPQHF
d_call: TRBD1; v_call: TRBV27; j_call: TRBJ2-7; clone_size: .; cdr3_nt: TGTGCCAGCAGTCTACAGGGACAGGGGGGTTACGAGCAGTACTTC; cdr3_aa: CASSLQGQGGYEQYF
d_call: .; v_call: TRBV6-1; j_call: TRBJ1-2; clone_size: .; cdr3_nt: TGTGCCAGCCTATCCTCGGACAACTATGGCTACACCTTC; cdr3_aa: CASLSSDNYGYTF
d_call: .; v_call: TRBV5-1; j_call: TRBJ2-7; clone_size: .; cdr3_nt: TGCGCCAGCAGCGGGGGCGGGACGGTCTACGAGCAGTACTTC; cdr3_aa: CASSGGGTVYEQYF
d_call: TRBD2; v_call: TRBV10-3; j_call: TRBJ2-7; clone_size: .; cdr3_nt: TGTGCCATCAGTGTGCCTAGCGGGAGCGGGGCCTACGAGCAGTACTTC; cdr3_aa: CAISVPSGSGAYEQYF
d_call: .; v_call: TRBV9; j_call: TRBJ2-3; clone_size: .; cdr3_nt: TGTGCCAGCAGCGTCCGAGCGCGGGGCGGTCGAAGGGAGGGCACAGATACGCAGTATTTT; cdr3_aa: CASSVRARGGRREGTDTQYF
d_call: TRBD2; v_call: TRBV29-1; j_call: TRBJ2-1; clone_size: .; cdr3_nt: TGCAGCGCGAAACTAGCGGTGAACAATGAGCAGTTCTTC; cdr3_aa: CSAKLAVNNEQFF
d_call: .; v_call: TRBV9; j_call: TRBJ2-5; clone_size: .; cdr3_nt: TGTGCCAGCAGCGTAGCGGGAGAGACCCAGTACTTC; cdr3_aa: CASSVAGETQYF
d_call: TRBD2; v_call: TRBV27; j_call: TRBJ2-1; clone_size: .; cdr3_nt: TGTGCCAGCAGTTTCCAAACTAGCGGGAGGGCCGAGCAGTTCTTC; cdr3_aa: CASSFQTSGRAEQFF
d_call: TRBD2; v_call: TRBV7-9; j_call: TRBJ2-1; clone_size: .; cdr3_nt: TGTGCCAGCAGCGAGCGGGGTCCCTACAATGAGCAGTTCTTC; cdr3_aa: CASSERGPYNEQFF
d_call: .; v_call: TRBV7-3; j_call: TRBJ2-1; clone_size: .; cdr3_nt: TGTGCCAGCAGCCCCACGGGCAGGGGCTACCACAATGAGCAGTTCTTC; cdr3_aa: CASSPTGRGYHNEQFF
d_call: TRBD1; v_call: TRBV11-3; j_call: TRBJ2-1; clone_size: once; cdr3_nt: TGTGCCAGCAGCACGAGGGACAGCCCGAATGAGCAGTTCTTC; cdr3_aa: CASSTRDSPNEQFF
d_call: .; v_call: TRBV11-2; j_call: TRBJ2-2; clone_size: .; cdr3_nt: TGTGCCAGCAGCATGACAGGGAACACCGGGGAGCTGTTTTTT; cdr3_aa: CASSMTGNTGELFF
d_call: .; v_call: TRBV6-1; j_call: TRBJ2-7; clone_size: .; cdr3_nt: TGTGCCAGCAGTGAGGGCCAGGGCCCGGCCTACGAGCAGTACTTC; cdr3_aa: CASSEGQGPAYEQYF
d_call: TRBD2; v_call: TRBV30; j_call: TRBJ2-7; clone_size: .; cdr3_nt: TGTGCCTGGAGTGGTCTAGCGGGAAGCTACGAGCAGTACTTC; cdr3_aa: CAWSGLAGSYEQYF
d_call: .; v_call: TRBV9; j_call: TRBJ1-2; clone_size: .; cdr3_nt: TGTGCCAGCAGCCAGCCGGGGCCCCACTATGGCTACACCTTC; cdr3_aa: CASSQPGPHYGYTF
d_call: TRBD2; v_call: TRBV13; j_call: TRBJ2-5; clone_size: .; cdr3_nt: TGTGCCAGCAGCTATACTAGCGGGGGTAAAGAGACCCAGTACTTC; cdr3_aa: CASSYTSGGKETQYF
d_call: .; v_call: TRBV11-2; j_call: TRBJ2-1; clone_size: .; cdr3_nt: TGTGCCAGCAGCTTAGAGCAGTTAGGAGCCTACAATGAGCAGTTCTTC; cdr3_aa: CASSLEQLGAYNEQFF
d_call: TRBD2; v_call: TRBV18; j_call: TRBJ2-1; clone_size: .; cdr3_nt: TGTGCCAGCTCGTACCCACGACTAGCGGGGACTTACAATGAGCAGTTCTTC; cdr3_aa: CASSYPRLAGTYNEQFF
d_call: TRBD1; v_call: TRBV5-1; j_call: TRBJ2-1; clone_size: once; cdr3_nt: TGCGCCAGCAGCTCCTCTCACGGGACAGGGGGCAATGAGCAGTTCTTC; cdr3_aa: CASSSSHGTGGNEQFF
d_call: TRBD1; v_call: TRBV4-3; j_call: TRBJ1-2; clone_size: .; cdr3_nt: TGCGCCAGCAGCCAGCCCGGGACAGGAACTTATGGCTACACCTTC; cdr3_aa: CASSQPGTGTYGYTF
d_call: .; v_call: TRBV2; j_call: TRBJ2-3; clone_size: .; cdr3_nt: TGTGCCATAGAGGGAACACGCTATACGCAGTATTTT; cdr3_aa: CAIEGTRYTQYF
d_call: .; v_call: TRBV5-1; j_call: TRBJ1-4; clone_size: .; cdr3_nt: TGCGCCAGCAGGGATAGACAGGCTGCAAATGAAAAACTGTTTTTT; cdr3_aa: CASRDRQAANEKLFF
d_call: .; v_call: TRBV29-1; j_call: TRBJ2-7; clone_size: .; cdr3_nt: TGCAGCGTTGAGTCATTAAGGTCAGAGGATTCCTACGAGCAGTACTTC; cdr3_aa: CSVESLRSEDSYEQYF
d_call: .; v_call: TRBV5-1; j_call: TRBJ2-6; clone_size: .; cdr3_nt: TGCGCCAGCAAAAGGGACTCTGGGGCCAACGTCCTGACTTTC; cdr3_aa: CASKRDSGANVLTF
d_call: .; v_call: TRBV6-6; j_call: TRBJ1-1; clone_size: .; cdr3_nt: TGTGCCAGCATGGAACTTCGGAACACTGAAGCTTTCTTT; cdr3_aa: CASMELRNTEAFF
d_call: TRBD1; v_call: TRBV28; j_call: TRBJ2-7; clone_size: .; cdr3_nt: TGTGCCAGCAGTTTACCTCCGAGGGGGCGAAGGTACGAGCAGTACTTC; cdr3_aa: CASSLPPRGRRYEQYF
d_call: .; v_call: TRBV7-8; j_call: TRBJ2-1; clone_size: .; cdr3_nt: TGTGCCAGCAGAGGGAGCTCCTACAATGAGCAGTTCTTC; cdr3_aa: CASRGSSYNEQFF
d_call: .; v_call: TRBV19; j_call: TRBJ1-5; clone_size: .; cdr3_nt: TGTGCCAGTATTGATCGGGGGACGCAAGGCAATCAGCCCCAGCATTTT; cdr3_aa: CASIDRGTQGNQPQHF
d_call: TRBD2; v_call: TRBV2; j_call: TRBJ2-4; clone_size: .; cdr3_nt: TGTGCCAGCAGTGAACGACTAGCGGTCCTAGCCAAAAACATTCAGTACTTC; cdr3_aa: CASSERLAVLAKNIQYF
d_call: .; v_call: TRBV6-5; j_call: TRBJ2-7; clone_size: .; cdr3_nt: TGTGCCAGCAGTTACGGGCATACAAAGGGCAACGAGCAGTACTTC; cdr3_aa: CASSYGHTKGNEQYF
d_call: .; v_call: TRBV5-1; j_call: TRBJ1-1; clone_size: few; cdr3_nt: TGCGCCAGCATGAAAGGTTCTGAAGCTTTCTTT; cdr3_aa: CASMKGSEAFF
d_call: .; v_call: TRBV4-3; j_call: TRBJ2-3; clone_size: .; cdr3_nt: TGCGCCAGCAGCCAAGTGGGCAGCACAGATACGCAGTATTTT; cdr3_aa: CASSQVGSTDTQYF
d_call: TRBD1; v_call: TRBV7-9; j_call: TRBJ1-5; clone_size: .; cdr3_nt: TGTGCCAGCAGCCGTACAGGGGCTGGCAATCAGCCCCAGCATTTT; cdr3_aa: CASSRTGAGNQPQHF
d_call: .; v_call: TRBV9; j_call: TRBJ1-3; clone_size: .; cdr3_nt: TGTGCCAGCAGCGTAGAAGACTCTGGAAACACCATATATTTT; cdr3_aa: CASSVEDSGNTIYF
d_call: TRBD2; v_call: TRBV19; j_call: TRBJ2-5; clone_size: .; cdr3_nt: TGTGCCAGTACCCCAACTCGGAGGTTAGCGGGCCTCCAAGAGACCCAGTACTTC; cdr3_aa: CASTPTRRLAGLQETQYF
d_call: TRBD2; v_call: TRBV7-2; j_call: TRBJ2-1; clone_size: .; cdr3_nt: TGTGCCAGCAGCGGCCGACTAGCGCCTAACGACAATGAGCAGTTCTTC; cdr3_aa: CASSGRLAPNDNEQFF
d_call: .; v_call: TRBV6-6; j_call: TRBJ2-7; clone_size: .; cdr3_nt: TGTGCCAGCAGTCATAACTACGAGCAGTACTTC; cdr3_aa: CASSHNYEQYF
d_call: .; v_call: TRBV9; j_call: TRBJ2-3; clone_size: .; cdr3_nt: TGTGCCAGCAGCCCACCAGGGGGGAGGGATACGCAGTATTTT; cdr3_aa: CASSPPGGRDTQYF